The sequence of this T cell receptor (beta chain) was determined in a study of blood T cell repertoires in COVID-19. Using immunoSEQ multiplex PCR, the repertoire was profiled, and TCRdb retains in-frame clones only, with some absent. The sample includes roughly 100,000 clones, approximately 80% of them seen just once. Germline-derived CDR1 and CDR2 are MDHEN and SYDVKM. This CDR3 region has 15 residues. Trimming left V 6 bases short and J 1 base short, with 13 bases between. This clonotype was sampled from a man older than 75 with COVID-19, enrolled during active disease. This rearrangement joins TRBV28 to TRBJ1-5; D gene ambiguous. Source material: peripheral blood. In DNA form, the CDR3 reads TGTGCCAGCAGGTGGGCAGGAGGAAGCAATCAGCCCCAGCATTTT. Its translation: CASRWAGGSNQPQHF.